This record concerns one T cell receptor beta chain sequence. As yet, its antigen is unknown. Generated by immunoSEQ multiplex PCR, the TCRdb table keeps only in-frame clones and is missing some. The sample lists 100,000 or so clones; approximately 84% were seen once. This entry comes from a study of T cell responses to AZD1222 COVID-19 vaccine. About the study: Second-dose schedules of about 4 or about 12 weeks were combined. The study, taken as a whole, reports: Baseline seropositivity occurred in only six or seven AZD1222 recipients. Repertoires in all cases were sampled only once the peak T cell response had passed. White British people made up most donors, females outnumbered males, and clonal diversity was possibly underestimated.

Germline V CDR1 and CDR2: SGHNT, YYREEE (reference sequence). This CDR3 comprises 16 residues. J lost 0 bases, V lost 5 bases, and 7 bases had no gene match. Sequenced material: peripheral blood, taken on day 0 of AZD1222 vaccination. This TCR came from an adult in good health. The chain is built from TRBV5-4 and TRBJ2-1, with TRBD2 identical over 8 bases. The chain's CDR3 is CASSTGGLSSYNEQFF. CDR3 in DNA: TGTGCCAGCAGTACGGGGGGGCTGAGCTCCTACAATGAGCAGTTCTTC.